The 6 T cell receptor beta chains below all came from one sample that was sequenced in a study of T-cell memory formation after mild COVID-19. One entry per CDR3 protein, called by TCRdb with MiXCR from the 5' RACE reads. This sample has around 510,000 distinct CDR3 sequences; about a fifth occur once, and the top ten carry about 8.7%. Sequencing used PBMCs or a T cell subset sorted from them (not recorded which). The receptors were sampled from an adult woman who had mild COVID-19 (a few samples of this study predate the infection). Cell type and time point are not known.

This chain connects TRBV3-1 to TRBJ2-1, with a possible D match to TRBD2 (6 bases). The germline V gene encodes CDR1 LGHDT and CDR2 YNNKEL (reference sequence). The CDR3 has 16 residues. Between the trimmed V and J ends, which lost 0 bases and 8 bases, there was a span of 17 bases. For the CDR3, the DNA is TGTGCCAGCAGCCAAGATATCGGGGGAAGGTACCATGAGCAGTTCTTC. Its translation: CASSQDIGGRYHEQFF.

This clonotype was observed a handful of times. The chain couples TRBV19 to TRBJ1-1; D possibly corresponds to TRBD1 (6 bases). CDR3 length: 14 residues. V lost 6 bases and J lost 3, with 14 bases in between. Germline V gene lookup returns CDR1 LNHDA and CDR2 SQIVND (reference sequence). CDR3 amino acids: CASRRTGSDTEAFF. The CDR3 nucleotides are TGTGCCAGTAGACGAACAGGGTCCGACACTGAAGCTTTCTTT.

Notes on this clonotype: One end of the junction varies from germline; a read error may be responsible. Written as DNA, the CDR3 is TGCAGTGCTAGACGAGGCGGGAGGAACGAGGAGACACAGTACTTC. Amino acid sequence: CSARRGGRNEETQYF. This rearrangement joins TRBV20-1 to TRBJ2-5; 8 bases align to TRBD2. There are 15 residues in the CDR3. Per the germline V gene, CDR1 is DFQATT and CDR2 is SNEGSKA (reference sequence).

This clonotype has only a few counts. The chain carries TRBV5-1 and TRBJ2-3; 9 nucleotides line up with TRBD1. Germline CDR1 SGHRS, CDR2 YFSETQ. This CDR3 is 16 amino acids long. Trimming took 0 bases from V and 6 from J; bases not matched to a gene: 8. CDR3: CASSLEGGQGLDTQYF. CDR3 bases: TGCGCCAGCAGCTTGGAGGGGGGACAGGGTCTCGATACGCAGTATTTT.

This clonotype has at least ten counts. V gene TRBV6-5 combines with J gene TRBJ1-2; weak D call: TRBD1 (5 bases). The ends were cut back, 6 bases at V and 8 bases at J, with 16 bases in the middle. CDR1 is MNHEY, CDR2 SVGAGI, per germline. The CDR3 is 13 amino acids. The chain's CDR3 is CASRTPGGKGYTF. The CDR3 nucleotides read TGTGCCAGCAGAACACCCGGGGGGAAAGGCTACACCTTC.

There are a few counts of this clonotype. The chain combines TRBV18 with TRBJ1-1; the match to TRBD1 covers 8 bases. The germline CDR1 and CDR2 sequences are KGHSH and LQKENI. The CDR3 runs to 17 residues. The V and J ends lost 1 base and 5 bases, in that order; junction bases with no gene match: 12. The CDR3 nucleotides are TGTGCCAGCTCACCACTTCAGGGGGCGCAATCGGGGACTGAAGCTTTCTTT. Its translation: CASSPLQGAQSGTEAFF.